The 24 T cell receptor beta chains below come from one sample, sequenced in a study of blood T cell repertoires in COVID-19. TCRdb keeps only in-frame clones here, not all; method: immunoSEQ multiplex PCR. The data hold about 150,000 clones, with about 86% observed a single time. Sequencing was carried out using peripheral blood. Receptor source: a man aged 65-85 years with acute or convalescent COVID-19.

The CDR3 here is CASSRGTGISSPLHF. For the CDR3, the DNA is TGTGCCAGCTCACGAGGGACAGGGATATCTTCACCCCTCCACTTT. This chain joins TRBV18 and TRBJ1-6, with TRBD1 identical over 9 bases. The germline gives CDR1 KGHSH, CDR2 LQKENI. The CDR3 length is 15 residues. The trim removed 4 bases at V and 9 bases at J, leaving 7 bases unmatched.

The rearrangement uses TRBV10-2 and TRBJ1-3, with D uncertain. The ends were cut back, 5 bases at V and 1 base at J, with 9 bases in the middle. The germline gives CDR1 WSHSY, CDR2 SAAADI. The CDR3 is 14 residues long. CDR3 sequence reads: CASSNSRSGNTIYF. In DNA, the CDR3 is TGCGCCAGCAGTAATTCGCGGTCTGGAAACACCATATATTTT.

The CDR3 coding sequence is TGTGCCATCAGTGCTTTTCGGGAATCTAACTATGGCTACACCTTC. As protein: CAISAFRESNYGYTF. This chain uses TRBV10-3 with TRBJ1-2; no reliable D call. CDR3 length: 15 residues. Per the germline V gene, CDR1 is ENHRY and CDR2 is SYGVKD. The germline V and J ends were trimmed by 4 bases and 0 bases, with 12 bases remaining between them.

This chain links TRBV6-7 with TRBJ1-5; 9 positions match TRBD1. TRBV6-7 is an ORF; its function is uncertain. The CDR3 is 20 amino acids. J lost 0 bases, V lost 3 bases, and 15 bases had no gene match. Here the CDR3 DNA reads TGTGCCAGCAGTTATCCCACCGGGACAGGGCCATTGTATAGCAATCAGCCCCAGCATTTT. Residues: CASSYPTGTGPLYSNQPQHF.

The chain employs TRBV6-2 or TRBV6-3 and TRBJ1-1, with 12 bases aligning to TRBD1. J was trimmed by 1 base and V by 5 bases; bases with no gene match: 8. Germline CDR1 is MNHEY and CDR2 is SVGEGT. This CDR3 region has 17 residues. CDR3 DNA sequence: TGTGCCAGCAGTGACGGGACAGGGGGCTTTGGGAACACTGAAGCTTTCTTT. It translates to CASSDGTGGFGNTEAFF.

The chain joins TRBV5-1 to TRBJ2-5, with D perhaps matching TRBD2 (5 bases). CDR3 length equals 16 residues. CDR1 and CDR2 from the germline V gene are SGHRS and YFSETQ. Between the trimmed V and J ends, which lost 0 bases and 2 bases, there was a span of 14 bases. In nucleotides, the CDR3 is TGCGCCAGCAGCTTGGTTGGGAGTACATCGCAAGAGACCCAGTACTTC. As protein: CASSLVGSTSQETQYF.

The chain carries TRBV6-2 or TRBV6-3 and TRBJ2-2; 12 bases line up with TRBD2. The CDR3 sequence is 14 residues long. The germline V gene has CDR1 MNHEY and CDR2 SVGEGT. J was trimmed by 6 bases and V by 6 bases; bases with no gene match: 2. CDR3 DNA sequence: TGTGCCAGCAGCCCTAGCGGGAGGGCCGGGGAGCTGTTTTTT. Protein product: CASSPSGRAGELFF.

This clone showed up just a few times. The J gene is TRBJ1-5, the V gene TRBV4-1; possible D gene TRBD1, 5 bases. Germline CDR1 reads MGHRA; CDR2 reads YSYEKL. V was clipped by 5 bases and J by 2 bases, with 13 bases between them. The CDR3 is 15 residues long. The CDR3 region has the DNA TGCGCCAGCAGCGGCGGGGGTGGTGGCAATCAGCCCCAGCATTTT. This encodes CASSGGGGGNQPQHF.

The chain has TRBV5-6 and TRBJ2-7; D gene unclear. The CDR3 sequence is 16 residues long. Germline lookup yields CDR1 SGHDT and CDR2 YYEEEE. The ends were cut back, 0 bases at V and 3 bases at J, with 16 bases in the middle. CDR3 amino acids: CASSLGGWQPHYEQYF. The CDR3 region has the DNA TGTGCCAGCAGCTTGGGAGGTTGGCAACCGCACTACGAGCAGTACTTC.

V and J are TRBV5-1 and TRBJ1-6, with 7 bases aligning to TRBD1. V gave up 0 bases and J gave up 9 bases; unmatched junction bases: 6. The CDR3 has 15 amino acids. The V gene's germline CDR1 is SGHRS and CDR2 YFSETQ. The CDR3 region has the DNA TGCGCCAGCAGCTTGGGCGACAGGGACGGTTCACCCCTCCACTTT. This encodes CASSLGDRDGSPLHF.

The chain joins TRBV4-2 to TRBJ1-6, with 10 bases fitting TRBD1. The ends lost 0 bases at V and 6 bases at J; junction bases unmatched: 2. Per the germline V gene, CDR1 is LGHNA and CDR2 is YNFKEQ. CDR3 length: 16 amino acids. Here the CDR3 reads CASSQDGQGVNSPLHF. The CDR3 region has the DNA TGTGCCAGCAGCCAAGATGGACAGGGGGTTAATTCACCCCTCCACTTT.

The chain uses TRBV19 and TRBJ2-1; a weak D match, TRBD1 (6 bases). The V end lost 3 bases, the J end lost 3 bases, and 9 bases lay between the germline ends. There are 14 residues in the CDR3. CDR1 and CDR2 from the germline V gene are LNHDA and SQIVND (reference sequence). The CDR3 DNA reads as TGTGCCAGTAGTATGAGGGGGAACTACAATGAGCAGTTCTTC. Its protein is CASSMRGNYNEQFF.

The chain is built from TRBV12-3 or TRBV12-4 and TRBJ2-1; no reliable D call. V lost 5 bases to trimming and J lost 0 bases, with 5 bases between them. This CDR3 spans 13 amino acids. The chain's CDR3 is CASSLSSYNEQFF. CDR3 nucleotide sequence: TGTGCCAGCAGTCTCAGCTCCTACAATGAGCAGTTCTTC.

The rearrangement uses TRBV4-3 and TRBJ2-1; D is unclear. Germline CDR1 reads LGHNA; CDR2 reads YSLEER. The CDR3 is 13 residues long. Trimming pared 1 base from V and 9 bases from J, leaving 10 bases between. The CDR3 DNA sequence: TGCGCCAGCAGCCAAGGTGCCCTACGTGAGCAGTTCTTC. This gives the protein CASSQGALREQFF.

In DNA, the CDR3 is TGTGCCACCAGCAGAAAGGAGGTAGCGGAGAGCTCCTACGAGCAGTACTTC. It specifies CATSRKEVAESSYEQYF. The chain recombines TRBV15 with TRBJ2-7; the D gene is possibly TRBD2 (6 bases). The ends were cut back, 2 bases at V and 0 bases at J, with 17 bases in the middle. Germline V gene lookup returns CDR1 LNHNV and CDR2 YYDKDF (reference sequence). This CDR3 contains 17 residues.

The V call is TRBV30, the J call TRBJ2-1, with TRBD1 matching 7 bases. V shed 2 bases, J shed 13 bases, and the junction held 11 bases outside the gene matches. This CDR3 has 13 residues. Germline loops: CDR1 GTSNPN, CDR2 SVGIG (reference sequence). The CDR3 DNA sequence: TGTGCCTGGAGTCAGGATGGACAGGCGGTACAGTTCTTC. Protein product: CAWSQDGQAVQFF. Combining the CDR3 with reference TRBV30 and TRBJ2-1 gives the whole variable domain SQTIHQWPATLVQPVGSPLSLECTVEGTSNPNLYWYRQAAGRGLQLLFYSVGIGQISSEVPQNLSASRPQDRQFILSSKKLLLSDSGFYLCAWSQDGQAVQFFGPGTRLTVL.

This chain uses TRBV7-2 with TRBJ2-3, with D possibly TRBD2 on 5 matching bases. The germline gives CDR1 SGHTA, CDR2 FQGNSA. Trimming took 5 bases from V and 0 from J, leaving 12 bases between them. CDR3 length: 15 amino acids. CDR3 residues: CASSLYRTSTDTQYF. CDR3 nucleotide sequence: TGTGCCAGCAGCCTCTACCGGACTAGCACAGATACGCAGTATTTT.

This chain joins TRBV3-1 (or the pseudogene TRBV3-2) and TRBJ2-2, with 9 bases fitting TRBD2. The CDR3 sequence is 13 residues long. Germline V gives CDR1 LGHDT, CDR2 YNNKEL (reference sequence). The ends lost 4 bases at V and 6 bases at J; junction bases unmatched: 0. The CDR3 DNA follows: TGTGCCAGCAGCCGACTAGCGGCCGGGGAGCTGTTTTTT. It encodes CASSRLAAGELFF.

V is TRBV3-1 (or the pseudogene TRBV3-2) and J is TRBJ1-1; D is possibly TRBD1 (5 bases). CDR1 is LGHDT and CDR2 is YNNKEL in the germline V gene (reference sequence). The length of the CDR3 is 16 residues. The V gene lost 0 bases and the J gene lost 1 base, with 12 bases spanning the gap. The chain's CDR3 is CASSQDGLGPNTEAFF. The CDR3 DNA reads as TGTGCCAGCAGCCAAGATGGGTTGGGGCCGAACACTGAAGCTTTCTTT.

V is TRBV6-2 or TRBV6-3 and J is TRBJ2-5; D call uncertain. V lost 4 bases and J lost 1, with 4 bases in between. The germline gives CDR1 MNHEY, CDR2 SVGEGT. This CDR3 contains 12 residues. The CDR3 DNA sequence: TGTGCCAGCAGTTTAATCCAAGAGACCCAGTACTTC. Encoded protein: CASSLIQETQYF.

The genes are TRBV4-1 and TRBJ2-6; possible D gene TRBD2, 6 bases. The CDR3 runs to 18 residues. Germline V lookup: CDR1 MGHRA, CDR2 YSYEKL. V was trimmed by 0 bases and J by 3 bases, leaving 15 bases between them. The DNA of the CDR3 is TGCGCCAGCAGCCAAGAAGGGACTGCCGTCGATGGGGCCAACGTCCTGACTTTC. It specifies CASSQEGTAVDGANVLTF.

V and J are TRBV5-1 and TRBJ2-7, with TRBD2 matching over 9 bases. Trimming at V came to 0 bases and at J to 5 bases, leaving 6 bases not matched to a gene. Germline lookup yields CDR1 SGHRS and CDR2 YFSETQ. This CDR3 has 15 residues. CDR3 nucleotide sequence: TGCGCCAGCAGCTTGGTGGCGGGAGGGAACGACGAGCAGTACTTC. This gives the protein CASSLVAGGNDEQYF.

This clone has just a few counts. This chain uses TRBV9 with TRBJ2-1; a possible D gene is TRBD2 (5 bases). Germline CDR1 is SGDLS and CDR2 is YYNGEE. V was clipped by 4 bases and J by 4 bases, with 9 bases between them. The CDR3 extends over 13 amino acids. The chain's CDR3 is CASSLRLYNEQFF. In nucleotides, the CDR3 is TGTGCCAGCAGCCTCCGACTATACAATGAGCAGTTCTTC.

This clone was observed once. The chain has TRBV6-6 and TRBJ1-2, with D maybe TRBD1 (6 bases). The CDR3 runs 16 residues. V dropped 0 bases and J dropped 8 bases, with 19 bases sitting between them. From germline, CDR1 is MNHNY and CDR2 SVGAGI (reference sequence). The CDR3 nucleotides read TGTGCCAGCAGTTACTCCTCGGACAGCCAAGAGGGCGGCTACACCTTC. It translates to CASSYSSDSQEGGYTF.